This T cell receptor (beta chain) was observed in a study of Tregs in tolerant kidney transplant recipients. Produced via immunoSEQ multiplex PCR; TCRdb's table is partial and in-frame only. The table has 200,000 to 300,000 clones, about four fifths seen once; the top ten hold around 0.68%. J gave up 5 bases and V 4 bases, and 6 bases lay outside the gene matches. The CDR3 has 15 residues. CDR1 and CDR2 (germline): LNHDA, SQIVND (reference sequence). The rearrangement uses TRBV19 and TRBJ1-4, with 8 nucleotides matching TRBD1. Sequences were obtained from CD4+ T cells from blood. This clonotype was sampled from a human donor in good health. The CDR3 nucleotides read TGTGCCAGTAGTACTTCCGGGACAGGAAATGAAAAACTGTTTTTT. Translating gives CASSTSGTGNEKLFF.